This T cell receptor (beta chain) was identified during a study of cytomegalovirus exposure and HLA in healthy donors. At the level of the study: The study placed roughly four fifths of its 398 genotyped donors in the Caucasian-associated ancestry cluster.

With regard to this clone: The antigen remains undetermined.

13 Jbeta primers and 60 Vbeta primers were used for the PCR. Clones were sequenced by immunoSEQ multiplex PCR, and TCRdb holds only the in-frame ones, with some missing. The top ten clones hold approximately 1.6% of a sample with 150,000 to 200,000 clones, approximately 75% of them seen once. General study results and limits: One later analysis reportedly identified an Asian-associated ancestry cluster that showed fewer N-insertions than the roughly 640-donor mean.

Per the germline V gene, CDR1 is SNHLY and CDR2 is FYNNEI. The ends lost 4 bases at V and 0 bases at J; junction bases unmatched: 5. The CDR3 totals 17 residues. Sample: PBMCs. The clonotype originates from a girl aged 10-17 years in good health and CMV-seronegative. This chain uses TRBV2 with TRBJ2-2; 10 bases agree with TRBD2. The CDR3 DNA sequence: TGTGCCAGCAGTGGAACAGCGGGGGGGCCGAACACCGGGGAGCTGTTTTTT. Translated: CASSGTAGGPNTGELFF.